The clone carrying this T cell receptor beta chain was seen a single time. V dropped 10 bases and J dropped 8 bases, with 21 bases sitting between them. CDR1 is ENHRY and CDR2 is SYGVKD in the germline V gene. CDR3 length: 14 amino acids. This sample stems from a study of T-cell memory formation after mild COVID-19. On the study more broadly: Clusters were largely donor specific.

TCRdb analysed the 5' RACE reads with MiXCR anew, one entry per CDR3 protein. The data contain under 350,000 distinct CDR3 sequences, about 17% of them seen just once; the ten biggest clones take up about 23%. Sequenced sample: PBMCs or a T cell subset sorted from them (not recorded which). The rearrangement joins TRBV10-3 to TRBJ1-5; D gene uncertain. This sequence originates from a man between 18 and 29 years old who had mild COVID-19 (a few samples of this study predate the infection). Cell type and time point are not known. In nucleotides, the CDR3 is TGTGCCAGCCGACCCTCCGGCCCGGCAGAGCCCCAGCATTTT. Residues: CASRPSGPAEPQHF.